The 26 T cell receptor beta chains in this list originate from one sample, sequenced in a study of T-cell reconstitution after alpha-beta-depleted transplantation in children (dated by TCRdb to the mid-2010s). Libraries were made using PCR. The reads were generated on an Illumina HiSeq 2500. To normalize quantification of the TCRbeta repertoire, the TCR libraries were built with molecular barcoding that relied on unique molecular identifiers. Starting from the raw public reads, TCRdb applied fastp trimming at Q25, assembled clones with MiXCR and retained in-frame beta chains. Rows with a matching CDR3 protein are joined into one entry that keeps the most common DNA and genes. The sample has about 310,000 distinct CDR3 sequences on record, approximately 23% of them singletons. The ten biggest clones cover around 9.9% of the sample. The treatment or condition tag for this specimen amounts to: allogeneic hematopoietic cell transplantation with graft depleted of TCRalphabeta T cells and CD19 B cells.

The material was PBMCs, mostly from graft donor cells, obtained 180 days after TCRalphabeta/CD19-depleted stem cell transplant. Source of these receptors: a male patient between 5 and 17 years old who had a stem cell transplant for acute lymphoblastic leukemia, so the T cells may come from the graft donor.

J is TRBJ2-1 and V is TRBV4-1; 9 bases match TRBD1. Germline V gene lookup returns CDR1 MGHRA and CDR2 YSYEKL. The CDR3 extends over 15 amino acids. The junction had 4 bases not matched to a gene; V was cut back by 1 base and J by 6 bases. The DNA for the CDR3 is TGCGCCAGCAGCCAAGTGGGGACAGGGATCAATGAGCAGTTCTTC. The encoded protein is CASSQVGTGINEQFF.

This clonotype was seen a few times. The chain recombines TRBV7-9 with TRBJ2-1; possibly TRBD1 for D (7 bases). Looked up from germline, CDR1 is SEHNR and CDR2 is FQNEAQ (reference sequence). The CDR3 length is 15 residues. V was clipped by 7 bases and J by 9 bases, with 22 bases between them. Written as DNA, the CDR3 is TGTGCCAGCAATCTATATAGGACAGGAGGGCCTGAGCAGTTCTTC. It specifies CASNLYRTGGPEQFF.

Written as DNA, the CDR3 is TGTGCCAGCAAGTGGGGCTACAATGAGCAGTTCTTC. Translating gives CASKWGYNEQFF. The chain carries TRBV6-1 and TRBJ2-1; D gene unclear. The V gene's germline CDR1 is MNHNS and CDR2 SASEGT. Trimming removed 7 bases at V and 3 bases at J, with 7 bases between. CDR3 length equals 12 residues.

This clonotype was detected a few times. The CDR3 is CASSAIYGQGKSGNTIYF. The CDR3 nucleotides are TGTGCCAGCAGCGCCATTTACGGACAGGGGAAGTCTGGAAACACCATATATTTT. This chain uses TRBV5-5 with TRBJ1-3, with 9 bases that match TRBD1. Germline V lookup: CDR1 SGHKS, CDR2 YYEKEE (reference sequence). V was pared by 4 bases and J by 1 base, with 12 bases of the junction left unmatched. The CDR3 sequence is 18 residues long.

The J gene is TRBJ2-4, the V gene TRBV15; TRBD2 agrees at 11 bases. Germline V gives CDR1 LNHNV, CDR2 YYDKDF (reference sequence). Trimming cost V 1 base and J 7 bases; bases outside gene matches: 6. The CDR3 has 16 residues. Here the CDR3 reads CATSRGTSGRGNIQYF. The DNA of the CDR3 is TGTGCCACCAGCAGAGGTACTAGCGGGAGAGGGAACATTCAGTACTTC.

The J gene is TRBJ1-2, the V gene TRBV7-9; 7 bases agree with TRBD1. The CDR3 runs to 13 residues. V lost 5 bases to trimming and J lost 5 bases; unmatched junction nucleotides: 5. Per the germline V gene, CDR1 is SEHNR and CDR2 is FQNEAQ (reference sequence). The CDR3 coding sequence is TGTGCCAGCAGCCAGGGACAGTATTATGGCTACACCTTC. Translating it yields CASSQGQYYGYTF.

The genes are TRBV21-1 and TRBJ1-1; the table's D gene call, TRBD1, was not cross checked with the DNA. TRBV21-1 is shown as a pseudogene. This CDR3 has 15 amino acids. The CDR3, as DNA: TGTGCCAGCAGCAAAGAGGGGGGGGCAACCACTGAAGCTTTCTTT. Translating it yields CASSKEGGATTEAFF.

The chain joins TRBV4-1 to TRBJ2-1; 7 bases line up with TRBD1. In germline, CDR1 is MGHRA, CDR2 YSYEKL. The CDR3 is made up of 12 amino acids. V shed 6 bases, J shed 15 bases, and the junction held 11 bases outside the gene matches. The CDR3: CASSPEGADAFF. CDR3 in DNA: TGCGCCAGCAGTCCTGAGGGGGCGGACGCGTTCTTC.

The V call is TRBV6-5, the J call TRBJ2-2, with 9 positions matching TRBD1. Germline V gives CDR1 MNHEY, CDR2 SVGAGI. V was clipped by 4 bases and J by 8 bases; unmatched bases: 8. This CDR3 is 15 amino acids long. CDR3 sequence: CASSLRTGGWGELFF. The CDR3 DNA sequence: TGTGCCAGCAGTTTACGTACAGGGGGCTGGGGGGAGCTGTTTTTT.

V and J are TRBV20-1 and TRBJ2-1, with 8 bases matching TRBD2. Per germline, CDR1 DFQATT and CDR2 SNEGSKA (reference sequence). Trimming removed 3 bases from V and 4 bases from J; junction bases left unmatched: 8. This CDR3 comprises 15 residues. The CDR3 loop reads CSARRRTSRYNEQFF. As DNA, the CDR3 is TGCAGTGCTAGGCGCAGGACTAGCAGGTACAATGAGCAGTTCTTC.

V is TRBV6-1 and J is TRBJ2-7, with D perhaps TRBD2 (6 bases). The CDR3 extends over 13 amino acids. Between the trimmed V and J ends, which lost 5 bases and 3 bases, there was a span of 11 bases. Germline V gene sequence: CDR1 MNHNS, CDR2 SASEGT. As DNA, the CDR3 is TGTGCCAGCAGTAAGGAGGGGCACTACGAGCAGTACTTC. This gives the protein CASSKEGHYEQYF.

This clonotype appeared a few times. The CDR3 protein is CASMPGIQETQYF. The CDR3 DNA reads as TGTGCCAGCATGCCAGGGATCCAAGAGACCCAGTACTTC. The J gene is TRBJ2-5, the V gene TRBV12-3 or TRBV12-4, with D possibly being TRBD1 (5 bases). This CDR3 comprises 13 residues. V lost 7 bases to trimming and J lost 1 base, with 10 bases between them.

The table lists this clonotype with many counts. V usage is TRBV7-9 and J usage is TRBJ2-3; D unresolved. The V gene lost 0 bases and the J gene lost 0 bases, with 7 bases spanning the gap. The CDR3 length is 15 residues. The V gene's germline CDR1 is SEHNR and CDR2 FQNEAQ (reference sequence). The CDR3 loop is CASSLALASTDTQYF. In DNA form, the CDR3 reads TGTGCCAGCAGCTTAGCCCTCGCTAGCACAGATACGCAGTATTTT.

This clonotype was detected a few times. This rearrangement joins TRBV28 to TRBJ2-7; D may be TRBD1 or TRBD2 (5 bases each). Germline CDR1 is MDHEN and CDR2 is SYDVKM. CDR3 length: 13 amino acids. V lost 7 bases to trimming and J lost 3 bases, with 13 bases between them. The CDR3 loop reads CASIISGGYEQYF. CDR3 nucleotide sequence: TGTGCCAGCATTATTAGTGGGGGCTACGAGCAGTACTTC.

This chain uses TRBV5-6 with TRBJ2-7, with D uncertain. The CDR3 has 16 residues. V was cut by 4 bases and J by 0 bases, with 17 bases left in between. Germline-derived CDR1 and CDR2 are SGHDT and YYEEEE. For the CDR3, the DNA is TGTGCCAGCAGCCCGGCATGGCGAAGGAGCTCCTACGAGCAGTACTTC. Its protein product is CASSPAWRRSSYEQYF.

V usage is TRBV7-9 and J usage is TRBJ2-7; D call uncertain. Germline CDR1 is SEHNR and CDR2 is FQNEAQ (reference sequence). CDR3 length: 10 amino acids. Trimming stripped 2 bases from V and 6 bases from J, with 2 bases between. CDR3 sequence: CASSLIEQYF. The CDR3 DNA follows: TGTGCCAGCAGCTTAATCGAGCAGTACTTC.

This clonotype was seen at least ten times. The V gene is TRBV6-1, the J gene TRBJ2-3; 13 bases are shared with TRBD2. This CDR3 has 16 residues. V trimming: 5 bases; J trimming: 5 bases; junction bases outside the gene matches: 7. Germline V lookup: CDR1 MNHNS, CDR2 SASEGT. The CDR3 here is CASSSTLAGGRDTQYF. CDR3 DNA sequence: TGTGCCAGCAGTAGCACACTAGCGGGAGGGAGAGATACGCAGTATTTT.

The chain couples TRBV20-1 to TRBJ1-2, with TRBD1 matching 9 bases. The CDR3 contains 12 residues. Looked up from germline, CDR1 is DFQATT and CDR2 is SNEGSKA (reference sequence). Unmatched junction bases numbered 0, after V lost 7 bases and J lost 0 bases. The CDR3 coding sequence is TGCAGTGGGGACAGGGCTAACTATGGCTACACCTTC. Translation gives CSGDRANYGYTF.

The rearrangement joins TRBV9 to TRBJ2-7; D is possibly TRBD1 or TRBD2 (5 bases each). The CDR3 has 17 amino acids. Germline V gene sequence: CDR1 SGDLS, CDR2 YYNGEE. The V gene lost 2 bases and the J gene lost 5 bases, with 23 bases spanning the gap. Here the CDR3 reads CASSVGPKDSGKHEQYF. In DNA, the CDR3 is TGTGCCAGCAGCGTGGGCCCTAAAGACAGCGGAAAACACGAGCAGTACTTC.

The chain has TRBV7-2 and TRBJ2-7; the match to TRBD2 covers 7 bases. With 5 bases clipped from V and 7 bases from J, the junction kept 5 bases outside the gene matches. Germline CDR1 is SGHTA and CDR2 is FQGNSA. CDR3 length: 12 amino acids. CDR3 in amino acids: CASSRFGGEQYF. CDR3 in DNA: TGTGCCAGCAGCCGCTTCGGGGGGGAGCAGTACTTC.

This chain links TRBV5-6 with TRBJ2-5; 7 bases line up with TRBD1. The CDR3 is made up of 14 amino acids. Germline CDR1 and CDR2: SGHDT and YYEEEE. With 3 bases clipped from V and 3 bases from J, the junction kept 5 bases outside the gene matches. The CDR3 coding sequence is TGTGCCAGCAGCTGGACCGGGACAGAAGAGACCCAGTACTTC. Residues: CASSWTGTEETQYF.

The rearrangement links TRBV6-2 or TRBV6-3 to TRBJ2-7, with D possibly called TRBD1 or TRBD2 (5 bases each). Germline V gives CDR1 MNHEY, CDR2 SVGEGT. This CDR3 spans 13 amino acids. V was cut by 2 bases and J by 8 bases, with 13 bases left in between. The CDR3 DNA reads TGTGCCAGCAGTTACGGCGCGAGGGGTAAGCAGTACTTC. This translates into CASSYGARGKQYF.

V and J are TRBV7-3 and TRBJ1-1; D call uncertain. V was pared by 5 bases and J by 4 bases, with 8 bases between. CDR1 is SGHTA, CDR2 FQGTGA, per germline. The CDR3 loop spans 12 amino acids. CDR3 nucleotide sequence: TGTGCCAGCAGCGTGGGTTTCACTGAAGCTTTCTTT. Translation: CASSVGFTEAFF.

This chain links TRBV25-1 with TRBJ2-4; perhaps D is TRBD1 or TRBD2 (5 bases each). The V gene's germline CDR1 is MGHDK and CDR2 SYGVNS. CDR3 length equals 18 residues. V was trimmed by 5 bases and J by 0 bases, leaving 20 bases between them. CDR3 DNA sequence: TGTGCCAGCAGTCAGACCGTATGGGACCGCGGAGCCAAAAACATTCAGTACTTC. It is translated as CASSQTVWDRGAKNIQYF.

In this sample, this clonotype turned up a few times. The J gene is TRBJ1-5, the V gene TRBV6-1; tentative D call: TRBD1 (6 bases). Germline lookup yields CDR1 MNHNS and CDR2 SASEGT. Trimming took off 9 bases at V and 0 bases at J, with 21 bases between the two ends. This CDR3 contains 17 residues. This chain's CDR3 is CASLQGSPMYSNQPQHF. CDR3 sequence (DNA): TGTGCCAGTCTACAGGGATCTCCAATGTATAGCAATCAGCCCCAGCATTTT.

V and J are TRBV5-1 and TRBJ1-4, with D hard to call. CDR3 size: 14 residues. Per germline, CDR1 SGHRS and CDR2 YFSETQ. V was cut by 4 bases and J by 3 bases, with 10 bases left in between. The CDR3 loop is CASSPQASNEKLFF. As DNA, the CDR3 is TGCGCCAGCAGCCCGCAGGCGTCTAATGAAAAACTGTTTTTT.